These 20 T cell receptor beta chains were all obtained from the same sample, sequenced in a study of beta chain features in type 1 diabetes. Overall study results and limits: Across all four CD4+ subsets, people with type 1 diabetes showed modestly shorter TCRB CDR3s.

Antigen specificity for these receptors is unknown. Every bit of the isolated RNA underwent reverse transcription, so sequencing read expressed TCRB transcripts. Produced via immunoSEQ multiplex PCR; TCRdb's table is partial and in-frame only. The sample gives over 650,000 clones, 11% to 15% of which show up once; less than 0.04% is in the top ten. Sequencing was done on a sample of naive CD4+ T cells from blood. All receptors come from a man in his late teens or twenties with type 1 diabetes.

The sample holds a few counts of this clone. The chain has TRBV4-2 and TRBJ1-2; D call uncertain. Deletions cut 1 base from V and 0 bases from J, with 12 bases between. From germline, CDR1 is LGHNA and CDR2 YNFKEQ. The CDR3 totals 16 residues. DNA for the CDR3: TGTGCCAGCAGCCAAGGAGTGGGTCAAGCTAACTATGGCTACACCTTC. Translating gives CASSQGVGQANYGYTF.

The CDR3 DNA reads TGTGCCAGCAGCCAAGTGACTAGCGGGGGGGCAGATGAGCAGTTCTTC. Protein: CASSQVTSGGADEQFF. V and J are TRBV4-2 and TRBJ2-1, with 14 bases fitting TRBD2. From germline, CDR1 is LGHNA and CDR2 YNFKEQ. CDR3 size: 16 residues. The trim removed 1 base at V and 8 bases at J, leaving 4 bases unmatched.

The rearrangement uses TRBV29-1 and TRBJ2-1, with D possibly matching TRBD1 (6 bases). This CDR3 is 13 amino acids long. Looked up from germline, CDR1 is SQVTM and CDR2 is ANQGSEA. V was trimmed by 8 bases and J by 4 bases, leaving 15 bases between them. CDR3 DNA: TGCAGCCCGAGGGTACAGGGATACAATGAGCAGTTCTTC. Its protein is CSPRVQGYNEQFF.

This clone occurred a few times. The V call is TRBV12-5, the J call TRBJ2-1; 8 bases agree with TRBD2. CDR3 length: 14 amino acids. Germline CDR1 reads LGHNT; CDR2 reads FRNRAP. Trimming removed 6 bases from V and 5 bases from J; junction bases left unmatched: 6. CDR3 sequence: CASGEAGAHNEQFF. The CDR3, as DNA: TGTGCTAGTGGCGAAGCGGGAGCCCACAATGAGCAGTTCTTC.

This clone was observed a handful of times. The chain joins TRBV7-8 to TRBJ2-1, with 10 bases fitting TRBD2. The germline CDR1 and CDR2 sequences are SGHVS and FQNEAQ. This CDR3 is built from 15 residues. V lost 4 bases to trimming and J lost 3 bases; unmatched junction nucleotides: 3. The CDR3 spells CASSSTSGFYNEQFF. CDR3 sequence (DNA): TGTGCCAGCAGCTCGACTAGCGGGTTCTACAATGAGCAGTTCTTC.

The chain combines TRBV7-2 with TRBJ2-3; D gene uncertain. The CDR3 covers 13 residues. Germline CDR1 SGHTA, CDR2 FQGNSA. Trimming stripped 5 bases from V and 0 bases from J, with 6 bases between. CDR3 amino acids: CASSPESTDTQYF. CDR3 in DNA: TGTGCCAGCAGCCCGGAGAGCACAGATACGCAGTATTTT.

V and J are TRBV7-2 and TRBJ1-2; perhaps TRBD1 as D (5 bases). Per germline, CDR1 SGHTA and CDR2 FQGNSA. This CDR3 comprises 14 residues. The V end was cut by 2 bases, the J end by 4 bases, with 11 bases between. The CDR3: CASSLYQGFYGYTF. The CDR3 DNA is TGTGCCAGCAGCTTATATCAGGGCTTCTATGGCTACACCTTC.

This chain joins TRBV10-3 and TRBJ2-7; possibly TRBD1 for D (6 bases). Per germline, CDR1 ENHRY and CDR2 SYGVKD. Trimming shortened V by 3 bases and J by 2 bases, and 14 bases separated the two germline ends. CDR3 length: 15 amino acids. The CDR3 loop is CAISDTGHPPYEQYF. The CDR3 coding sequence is TGTGCCATCAGTGACACGGGACACCCCCCCTACGAGCAGTACTTC.

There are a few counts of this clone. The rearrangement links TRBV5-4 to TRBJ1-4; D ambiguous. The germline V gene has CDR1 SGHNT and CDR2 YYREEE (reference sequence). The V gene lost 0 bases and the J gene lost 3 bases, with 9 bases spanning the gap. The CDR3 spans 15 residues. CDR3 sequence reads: CASSLGSGANEKLFF. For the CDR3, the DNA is TGTGCCAGCAGCTTGGGGTCCGGGGCTAATGAAAAACTGTTTTTT.

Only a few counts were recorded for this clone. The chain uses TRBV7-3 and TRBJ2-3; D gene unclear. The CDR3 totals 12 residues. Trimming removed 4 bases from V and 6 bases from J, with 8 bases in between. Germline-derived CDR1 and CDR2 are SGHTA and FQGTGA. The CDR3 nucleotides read TGTGCCAGCAGCTCCCTCAGGGATACGCAGTATTTT. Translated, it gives CASSSLRDTQYF.

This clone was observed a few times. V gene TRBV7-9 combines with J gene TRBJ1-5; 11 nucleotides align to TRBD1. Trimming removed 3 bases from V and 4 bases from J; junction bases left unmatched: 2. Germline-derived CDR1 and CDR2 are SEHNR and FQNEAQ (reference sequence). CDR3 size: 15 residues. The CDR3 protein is CASSFGQGANQPQHF. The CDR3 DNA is TGTGCCAGCAGCTTCGGACAGGGGGCTAATCAGCCCCAGCATTTT.

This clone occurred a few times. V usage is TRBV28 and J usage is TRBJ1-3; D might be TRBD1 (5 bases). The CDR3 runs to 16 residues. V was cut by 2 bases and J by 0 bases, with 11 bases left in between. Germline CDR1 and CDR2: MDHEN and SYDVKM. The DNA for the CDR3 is TGTGCCAGCAGTTTAGAGACAGTCCTCTCTGGAAACACCATATATTTT. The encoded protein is CASSLETVLSGNTIYF.

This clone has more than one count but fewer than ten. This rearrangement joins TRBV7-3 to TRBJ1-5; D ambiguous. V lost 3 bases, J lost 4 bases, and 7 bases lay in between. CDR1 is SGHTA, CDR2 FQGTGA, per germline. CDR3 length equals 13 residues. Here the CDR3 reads CASSLAENQPQHF. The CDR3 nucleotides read TGTGCCAGCAGCTTGGCGGAGAATCAGCCCCAGCATTTT.

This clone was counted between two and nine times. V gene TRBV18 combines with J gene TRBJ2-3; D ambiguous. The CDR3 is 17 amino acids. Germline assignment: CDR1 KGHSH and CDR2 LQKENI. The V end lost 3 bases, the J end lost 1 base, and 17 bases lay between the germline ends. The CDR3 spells CASSPSVLRHGTDTQYF. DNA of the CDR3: TGTGCCAGCTCACCGAGCGTGCTTCGACACGGCACAGATACGCAGTATTTT.

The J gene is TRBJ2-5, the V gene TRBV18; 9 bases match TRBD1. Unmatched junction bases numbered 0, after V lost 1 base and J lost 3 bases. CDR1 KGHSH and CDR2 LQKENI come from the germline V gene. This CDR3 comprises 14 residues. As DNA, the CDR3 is TGTGCCAGCTCACCACGGACAGGGGAAGAGACCCAGTACTTC. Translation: CASSPRTGEETQYF.

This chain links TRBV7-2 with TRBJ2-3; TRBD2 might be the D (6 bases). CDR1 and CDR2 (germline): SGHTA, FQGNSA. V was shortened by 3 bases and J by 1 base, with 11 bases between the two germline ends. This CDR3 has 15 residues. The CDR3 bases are TGTGCCAGCAGCTTGGGGGGTCGGCGCACAGATACGCAGTATTTT. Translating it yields CASSLGGRRTDTQYF.

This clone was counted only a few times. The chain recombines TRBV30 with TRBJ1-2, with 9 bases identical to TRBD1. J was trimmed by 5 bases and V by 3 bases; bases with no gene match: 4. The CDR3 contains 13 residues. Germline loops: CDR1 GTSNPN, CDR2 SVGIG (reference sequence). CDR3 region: CAWRADRGYGYTF. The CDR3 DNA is TGTGCCTGGAGGGCGGACAGGGGATATGGCTACACCTTC.

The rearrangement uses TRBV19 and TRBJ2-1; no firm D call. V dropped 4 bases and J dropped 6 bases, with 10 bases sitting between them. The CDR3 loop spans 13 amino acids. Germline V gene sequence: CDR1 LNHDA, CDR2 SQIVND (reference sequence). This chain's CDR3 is CASSTTPPNEQFF. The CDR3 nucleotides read TGTGCCAGTAGTACCACCCCCCCCAATGAGCAGTTCTTC.

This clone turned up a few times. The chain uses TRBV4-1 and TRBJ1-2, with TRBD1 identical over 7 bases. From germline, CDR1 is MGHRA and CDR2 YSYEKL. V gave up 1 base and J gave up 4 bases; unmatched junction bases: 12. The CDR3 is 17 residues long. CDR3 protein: CASSQGKVAGGFYGYTF. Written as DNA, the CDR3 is TGCGCCAGCAGCCAAGGGAAGGTTGCAGGGGGGTTCTATGGCTACACCTTC.

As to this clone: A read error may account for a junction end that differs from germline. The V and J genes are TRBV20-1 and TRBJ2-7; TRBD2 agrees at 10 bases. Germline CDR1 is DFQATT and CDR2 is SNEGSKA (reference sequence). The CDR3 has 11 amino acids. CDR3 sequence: CSARDGLAGVF. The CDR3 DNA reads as TGCAGTGCTAGAGATGGCCTAGCGGGGGTGTTC.